The 18 T cell receptor beta chains in this list originate from one sample, sequenced in a study of early T cells in non-severe SARS-CoV-2 infection. From the 5' RACE reads, TCRdb called clonotypes with MiXCR, one entry per CDR3 protein. Among about 76,000 distinct CDR3 sequences listed, 10% to 15% were seen once. Sequencing input: whole blood. Source of these receptors: an adult who was a healthcare worker with PCR-confirmed SARS-CoV-2 infection or an uninfected control (not recorded which).

This clonotype was counted a few times. This chain joins TRBV7-3 and TRBJ2-1; D is undetermined. CDR1 SGHTA and CDR2 FQGTGA come from the germline V gene. The V gene lost 2 bases and the J gene lost 8 bases, with 13 bases spanning the gap. The CDR3 runs to 14 residues. CDR3 residues: CASSLLPSEHEQFF. CDR3 DNA sequence: TGTGCCAGCAGCTTACTTCCTAGTGAGCATGAGCAGTTCTTC.

The sample holds a few counts of this clonotype. This rearrangement joins TRBV7-2 to TRBJ2-3; D possibly matches TRBD1 or TRBD2 (5 bases each). V dropped 1 base and J dropped 4 bases, with 9 bases sitting between them. CDR1 and CDR2 from the germline V gene are SGHTA and FQGNSA. CDR3 length: 14 amino acids. The CDR3 DNA is TGTGCCAGCAGCTTAGAGGGGAGTTCAGATACGCAGTATTTT. This encodes CASSLEGSSDTQYF.

This clonotype came up many times. The chain is built from TRBV9 and TRBJ2-5; 10 positions agree with TRBD2. The CDR3 contains 17 residues. V gave up 0 bases and J gave up 4 bases; unmatched junction bases: 9. The germline V gene encodes CDR1 SGDLS and CDR2 YYNGEE. The CDR3 coding sequence is TGTGCCAGCAGCGTAGGTCTAGCGGGAGAGCTTGGAGAGACCCAGTACTTC. Residues: CASSVGLAGELGETQYF.

This clonotype was seen many times. The V and J genes are TRBV3-1 and TRBJ2-2; D is unresolved. Trimming removed 0 bases from V and 7 bases from J, with 6 bases in between. The CDR3 runs 13 residues. Germline CDR1 LGHDT, CDR2 YNNKEL (reference sequence). The CDR3 loop is CASSQDTHGELFF. CDR3 in DNA: TGTGCCAGCAGCCAAGATACTCACGGGGAGCTGTTTTTT.

This clonotype has a count of ten or more. This chain uses TRBV2 with TRBJ2-1, with D perhaps matching TRBD2 (5 bases). The length of the CDR3 is 15 residues. V lost 8 bases and J lost 1, with 15 bases in between. Germline V CDR1 and CDR2: SNHLY, FYNNEI. The CDR3 sequence: CASAASRGSYNEQFF. Written as DNA, the CDR3 is TGTGCCAGCGCCGCCTCCCGAGGGTCCTACAATGAGCAGTTCTTC.

This clonotype was observed at least ten times. The CDR3 loop reads CASSQAGENIQYF. For the CDR3, the DNA is TGTGCCAGCTCACAAGCAGGGGAAAACATTCAGTACTTC. J is TRBJ2-4 and V is TRBV18; D is perhaps TRBD1 (6 bases). CDR1 and CDR2 from the germline V gene are KGHSH and LQKENI. The V end was cut by 4 bases, the J end by 5 bases, with 9 bases between. The CDR3 extends over 13 amino acids.

This clonotype was found many times. The chain combines TRBV9 with TRBJ1-2; possibly TRBD1 for D (6 bases). The CDR3 totals 12 residues. Trimming left V 6 bases short and J 2 bases short, with 8 bases between. Germline V lookup: CDR1 SGDLS, CDR2 YYNGEE. The CDR3 sequence: CASTGDNYGYTF. The CDR3 nucleotides read TGTGCCAGCACAGGGGACAACTATGGCTACACCTTC.

This clonotype appeared a few times. The CDR3 nucleotides are TGCGCCAGCAGCCAGTCGGATGAGCAGTTCTTC. Translation gives CASSQSDEQFF. V is TRBV5-1 and J is TRBJ2-1, with unresolved D. Trimming removed 4 bases at V and 8 bases at J, with 7 bases between. This CDR3 region has 11 residues. The V gene's germline CDR1 is SGHRS and CDR2 YFSETQ.

The gene calls are TRBV7-9 and TRBJ2-4; TRBD2 is a possible D gene (5 bases). CDR1 and CDR2 from the germline V gene are SEHNR and FQNEAQ (reference sequence). Trimming cost V 1 base and J 1 base, with 5 bases left between them. This CDR3 is 14 amino acids long. The DNA for the CDR3 is TGTGCCAGCAGCTTAGGAGGGGCCAAAAACATTCAGTACTTC. Translated, it gives CASSLGGAKNIQYF.

The V and J genes are TRBV30 and TRBJ2-1, with 11 nucleotides matching TRBD2. CDR1 GTSNPN and CDR2 SVGIG come from the germline V gene (reference sequence). CDR3 length equals 18 residues. V lost 1 base, J lost 4 bases, and 12 bases stayed unmatched. The CDR3 nucleotides are TGTGCCTGGAGTGACCCTCCGGGTAGCGGGAGGGATTACAATGAGCAGTTCTTC. Protein: CAWSDPPGSGRDYNEQFF.

This clonotype was seen more than once but under ten times. The chain links TRBV27 to TRBJ2-7; 8 bases line up with TRBD1. The CDR3 runs 15 residues. Germline V gives CDR1 MNHEY, CDR2 SMNVEV (reference sequence). V lost 6 bases to trimming and J lost 4 bases; unmatched junction nucleotides: 11. The CDR3 DNA reads TGTGCCAGCAGCACCCGCGGACAGGGTAGATACGAGCAGTACTTC. Residues: CASSTRGQGRYEQYF.

This chain connects TRBV7-9 to TRBJ2-7; D ambiguous. Per the germline V gene, CDR1 is SEHNR and CDR2 is FQNEAQ (reference sequence). With 2 bases removed from V and 2 bases from J, the gap between germline ends came to 13 bases. This CDR3 region has 15 residues. For the CDR3, the DNA is TGTGCCAGCAGCTTATTTGGCGAGGTCCCCTACGAGCAGTACTTC. Its protein is CASSLFGEVPYEQYF.

V is TRBV30 and J is TRBJ2-1; D remains ambiguous. The V end lost 4 bases, the J end lost 6 bases, and 7 bases lay between the germline ends. The CDR3 runs 11 residues. The germline V gene encodes CDR1 GTSNPN and CDR2 SVGIG (reference sequence). CDR3 in DNA: TGTGCCTGGACTTGGGGCAATGAGCAGTTCTTC. Protein product: CAWTWGNEQFF. The whole variable domain, remainder taken from reference TRBV30 and TRBJ2-1, is SQTIHQWPATLVQPVGSPLSLECTVEGTSNPNLYWYRQAAGRGLQLLFYSVGIGQISSEVPQNLSASRPQDRQFILSSKKLLLSDSGFYLCAWTWGNEQFFGPGTRLTVL.

This clonotype has only a few counts. J is TRBJ2-7 and V is TRBV5-6; D possibly corresponds to TRBD2 (6 bases). Deletions cut 2 bases from V and 6 bases from J, with 15 bases between. This CDR3 has 14 residues. Germline lookup yields CDR1 SGHDT and CDR2 YYEEEE. CDR3 amino acids: CASSLGTPTLEQYF. DNA for the CDR3: TGTGCCAGCAGCTTAGGGACTCCAACCCTCGAGCAGTACTTC.

This clonotype was seen repeatedly, ten times or more. This chain joins TRBV27 and TRBJ1-5, with D tentatively TRBD1 (5 bases). The V gene's germline CDR1 is MNHEY and CDR2 SMNVEV (reference sequence). The CDR3 is 15 amino acids. Trimming stripped 0 bases from V and 7 bases from J, with 13 bases between. For the CDR3, the DNA is TGTGCCAGCAGTTTATCGATAACCGGGGGGCAGCCCCAGCATTTT. Translation gives CASSLSITGGQPQHF.

This clonotype has ten or more counts. The chain is built from TRBV18 and TRBJ2-5; D call uncertain. Germline values: CDR1 KGHSH, CDR2 LQKENI. The CDR3 length is 13 residues. V was shortened by 6 bases and J by 3 bases, with 11 bases between the two germline ends. The CDR3, as DNA: TGTGCCAGCTCCCGATACCAAGAAGAGACCCAGTACTTC. Its protein is CASSRYQEETQYF.

This sequence joins TRBV28 and TRBJ2-1; 13 bases agree with TRBD2. J was trimmed by 8 bases and V by 5 bases; bases with no gene match: 12. The CDR3 runs 17 residues. Germline V gene sequence: CDR1 MDHEN, CDR2 SYDVKM. For the CDR3, the DNA is TGTGCCAGCAGTAACCGCCTAACTAGCGGGAGGGCCGATGAGCAGTTCTTC. It yields the protein CASSNRLTSGRADEQFF.

The rearrangement links TRBV28 to TRBJ2-1; 12 bases map to TRBD2. CDR3 size: 15 residues. V lost 6 bases, J lost 3 bases, and 3 bases stayed unmatched. Germline values: CDR1 MDHEN, CDR2 SYDVKM. The CDR3 coding sequence is TGTGCCAGCAGACTAGCGGGGGGATACTACAATGAGCAGTTCTTC. Protein sequence: CASRLAGGYYNEQFF.